The text below deals with one TCR beta chain. There is no known antigen for this receptor. Base qualities are not recorded, but no much larger clone differs from it by a single base. The data were taken from a study of technical replicates of blood from several donors (dated by TCRdb to 2016 to 2017). Deletion took 1 base off V and 10 bases off J, with a span of 11 bases between the germline ends. Counted from cysteine to phenylalanine, this CDR3 has 13 amino acids. The CDR3 DNA has 39 bases and is translated from base 1. Reading the germline V gene gives CDR1 MRHNA and CDR2 SNTAGT. Library prep was done by the immunoSEQ multiplex PCR assay. This immuneACCESS table, as held by TCRdb, lists in-frame sequences with V and J called but not all clones. Of the missing ones, under half trace to an unresolved V gene in checked studies; the others have no known cause. Counted in this sample were some 98,000 clones; nearly 97% of them appeared once. The top ten constitute 0.2% to 0.25% of the sample.

This receptor was taken from a human donor in good health. Here the chain combines TRBV6-4 and TRBJ2-1; the D gene is perhaps TRBD1, on 5 matching bases. Input material: T cells isolated from PBMCs. The DNA sequence is as follows: TGTGCCAGCAGTGACTTAGTGAGGACAGAGCAGTTCTTC. Its protein is CASSDLVRTEQFF.